A selection of T cell receptor beta chains follows, all from one sample in a study of blood T cell repertoires in COVID-19. Clones were read by immunoSEQ multiplex PCR, and TCRdb kept only the in-frame ones, dropping some. This sample has 96,000 or so clones; 90% occur once, and the top ten carry around 1.6%. What was sequenced was peripheral blood. Every receptor here comes from a man aged 55 to 70 with acute or convalescent COVID-19. CDR3s include the opening cysteine and the closing phenylalanine or tryptophan. A D gene is named only where the DNA matches it firmly. Size tells how often a clone was seen (once, few, many) or the class of an expanded clone, and some rows leave it out.

>TRBJ2-3|NA|TRBD1|TRBV30
CAWRRYEGSDRADTQYF
TGTGCCTGGAGACGGTATGAGGGATCGGACAGGGCAGATACGCAGTATTTT
>TRBJ2-7|NA|TRBD2|TRBV4-1
CASSPTSGSSEQYF
TGCGCCAGCAGCCCGACTAGCGGGAGTAGTGAGCAGTACTTC
>TRBJ1-2|NA|NA|TRBV9
CASSVGGDYGYTF
TGTGCCAGCAGCGTGGGAGGCGACTATGGCTACACCTTC
>TRBJ1-4|few|TRBD1|TRBV5-4
CASSLAGTVNEKLFF
TGTGCCAGCAGCCTCGCCGGGACAGTTAATGAAAAACTGTTTTTT
>TRBJ1-2|NA|NA|TRBV5-1
CASSSGIGGYTF
TGCGCCAGCAGCTCAGGCATCGGTGGCTACACCTTC
>TRBJ1-2|NA|NA|TRBV10-2
CASSELLVGTTGYTF
TGCGCCAGCAGTGAACTTCTCGTTGGGACAACTGGCTACACCTTC
>TRBJ2-1|NA|NA|TRBV5-4
CASSSKGQQGGHPYNEQFF
TGTGCCAGCAGCTCCAAGGGACAGCAAGGGGGGCACCCCTACAATGAGCAGTTCTTC
>TRBJ1-5|NA|NA|TRBV7-9
CASSHEADRNQPQHF
TGTGCCAGCAGCCACGAGGCAGACCGCAATCAGCCCCAGCATTTT
>TRBJ2-7|once|NA|TRBV10-3
CAISVGGGQLSYEQYF
TGTGCCATCAGTGTGGGGGGGGGACAACTAAGCTACGAGCAGTACTTC
>TRBJ1-5|NA|NA|TRBV19
CASRVTGSGNQPQHF
TGTGCCAGTAGAGTAACAGGATCGGGCAATCAGCCCCAGCATTTT
>TRBJ2-3|NA|TRBD2|TRBV6-2/TRBV6-3
CASSPRPLAGGLTSTDTQYF
TGTGCCAGCAGTCCCCGGCCGCTAGCGGGAGGCCTTACGAGCACAGATACGCAGTATTTT
>TRBJ1-4|NA|NA|TRBV25-1
CASGAVTGSNEKLFF
TGTGCCAGCGGCGCCGTGACAGGATCCAACGAAAAACTGTTTTTT
>TRBJ1-3|NA|NA|TRBV5-6
CASSLGRAGNTIYF
TGTGCCAGCAGCTTGGGCAGGGCCGGAAACACCATATATTTT
>TRBJ1-3|NA|NA|TRBV7-8
CASSLGQGIGNTIYF
TGTGCCAGCAGCTTAGGGCAGGGGATTGGAAACACCATATATTTT
>TRBJ2-1|NA|TRBD2|TRBV9
CASSHGVAGAYNEQFF
TGTGCCAGCAGCCACGGAGTAGCGGGAGCCTACAATGAGCAGTTCTTC
>TRBJ2-7|NA|NA|TRBV12-3/TRBV12-4
CASSLSGNEQYF
TGTGCCAGCAGTTTATCAGGTAACGAGCAGTACTTC
>TRBJ1-5|once|NA|TRBV7-2
CASSSTTGLNQPQHF
TGTGCCAGCAGCAGCACCACAGGCCTCAATCAGCCCCAGCATTTT
>TRBJ2-7|NA|TRBD1|TRBV6-5
CASRWTGAAYEQYF
TGTGCCAGCAGGTGGACAGGAGCAGCCTACGAGCAGTACTTC
>TRBJ2-1|NA|NA|TRBV6-1
CASSATFRWERQTEQFF
TGTGCCAGCAGTGCGACCTTCCGATGGGAGAGGCAAACTGAGCAGTTCTTC
>TRBJ2-1|NA|NA|TRBV11-2
CASGRGSYNEQFF
TGTGCCAGCGGGAGAGGCTCCTACAATGAGCAGTTCTTC
>TRBJ2-5|NA|NA|TRBV4-2
CASSQVGAGSQETQYF
TGTGCCAGCAGCCAAGTAGGGGCGGGAAGCCAAGAGACCCAGTACTTC
>TRBJ2-7|NA|NA|TRBV10-1
CARARRDSNSYEQYF
TGCGCCCGCGCTCGAAGGGACTCCAACTCCTACGAGCAGTACTTC
>TRBJ1-3|once|TRBD1|TRBV5-4
CASSLDPAGGAGGNTIYF
TGTGCCAGCAGCTTGGACCCGGCAGGGGGCGCGGGTGGAAACACCATATATTTT
>TRBJ1-1|NA|NA|TRBV2
CASIEGAFNTEAFF
TGTGCCAGCATAGAGGGCGCCTTCAACACTGAAGCTTTCTTT
>TRBJ1-3|NA|NA|TRBV30
CAWRPQTGLGNTIYF
TGTGCCTGGAGACCTCAGACAGGCCTGGGAAACACCATATATTTT
>TRBJ2-6|NA|TRBD1|TRBV19
CASIAGRGGDRGNPGANVLTF
TGTGCCAGTATCGCGGGTCGAGGCGGGGACAGGGGAAATCCTGGGGCCAACGTCCTGACTTTC
>TRBJ2-7|NA|NA|TRBV5-3
CARSLGGIPRSEQYF
TGTGCCAGAAGCTTGGGAGGAATACCTAGGAGCGAGCAGTACTTC
>TRBJ1-2|once|NA|TRBV5-1
CASSLAGSSGGRCTF
TGCGCCAGCAGCTTGGCTGGCTCGTCCGGGGGTCGATGCACCTTC
>TRBJ2-2|NA|TRBD2|TRBV6-2/TRBV6-3
CASSYGLSSGTFTGELFF
TGTGCCAGCAGTTACGGATTGTCTAGCGGGACCTTCACCGGGGAGCTGTTTTTT
>TRBJ2-2|NA|NA|TRBV19
CASNGGLNTGELFF
TGTGCCAGTAACGGGGGTCTGAACACCGGGGAGCTGTTTTTT
>TRBJ1-1|NA|NA|TRBV7-8
CASSFKIGQLTEAFF
TGTGCCAGCAGCTTCAAAATCGGACAGCTAACTGAAGCTTTCTTT
>TRBJ2-3|NA|TRBD2|TRBV4-2
CASSPSQAGTDTQYF
TGTGCCAGCAGCCCCTCGCAAGCGGGAACAGATACGCAGTATTTT
>TRBJ1-4|NA|NA|TRBV12-2
CASRLGTGILFF
TGTGCAAGTCGCTTAGGGACAGGGATTCTGTTTTTT
>TRBJ2-3|NA|TRBD1|TRBV11-2
CASSLDRAGTGITDTQYF
TGTGCCAGCAGCTTAGATCGTGCCGGGACAGGGATCACAGATACGCAGTATTTT
>TRBJ2-7|NA|TRBD1|TRBV5-4
CASSLVAGGLDEQYF
TGTGCCAGCAGCTTGGTGGCAGGGGGCTTGGACGAGCAGTACTTC
>TRBJ1-4|once|NA|TRBV7-8
CASSLAGNEKLFF
TGTGCCAGCAGCTTAGCCGGGAATGAAAAACTGTTTTTT
>TRBJ2-3|NA|TRBD2|TRBV11-2
CASSSSAGVADTQYF
TGTGCCAGCAGCTCGTCAGCGGGAGTCGCAGATACGCAGTATTTT